Ten or more counts support the clone carrying this T cell receptor (beta chain). The CDR3 regions of TCR beta were amplified from RNA transcripts. TCR CDR3 regions were first amplified by RT-PCR with HTBI primers. TCRdb fed the multiplex PCR reads into MiXCR, producing one record per CDR3 protein. The data contain approximately 210,000 distinct CDR3 sequences, under 20% of them seen just once; the ten biggest clones take up under 65%. The data stem from a study of T cells in Graves' hyperthyroidism and ophthalmopathy. The CDR3 totals 12 residues. CDR1 and CDR2 (germline): SNHLY, FYNNEI. Trimming shortened V by 7 bases and J by 6 bases, and 11 bases separated the two germline ends.

This TCR came from a man aged 50 to 59 with Graves' hyperthyroidism. Sequencing was done on a sample of blood. V and J are TRBV2 and TRBJ2-3; the D gene could be TRBD1 or TRBD2 (5 bases each). DNA of the CDR3: TGTGCCAGCATGAGAGAGGGGGATACGCAGTATTTT. Amino acid sequence: CASMREGDTQYF.